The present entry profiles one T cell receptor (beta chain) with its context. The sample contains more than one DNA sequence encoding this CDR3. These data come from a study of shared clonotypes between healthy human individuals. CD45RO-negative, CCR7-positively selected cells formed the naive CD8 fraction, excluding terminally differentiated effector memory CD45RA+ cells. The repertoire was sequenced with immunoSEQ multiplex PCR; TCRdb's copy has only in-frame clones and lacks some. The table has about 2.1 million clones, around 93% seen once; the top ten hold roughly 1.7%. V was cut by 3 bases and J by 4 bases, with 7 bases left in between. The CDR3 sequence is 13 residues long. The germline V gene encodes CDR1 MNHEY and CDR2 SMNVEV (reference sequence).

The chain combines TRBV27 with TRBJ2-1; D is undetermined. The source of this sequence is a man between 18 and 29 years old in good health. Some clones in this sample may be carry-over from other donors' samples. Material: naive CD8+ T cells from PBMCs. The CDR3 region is CASSFSVYNEQFF. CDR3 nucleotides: TGTGCCAGCAGTTTTTCGGTGTACAATGAGCAGTTCTTC.